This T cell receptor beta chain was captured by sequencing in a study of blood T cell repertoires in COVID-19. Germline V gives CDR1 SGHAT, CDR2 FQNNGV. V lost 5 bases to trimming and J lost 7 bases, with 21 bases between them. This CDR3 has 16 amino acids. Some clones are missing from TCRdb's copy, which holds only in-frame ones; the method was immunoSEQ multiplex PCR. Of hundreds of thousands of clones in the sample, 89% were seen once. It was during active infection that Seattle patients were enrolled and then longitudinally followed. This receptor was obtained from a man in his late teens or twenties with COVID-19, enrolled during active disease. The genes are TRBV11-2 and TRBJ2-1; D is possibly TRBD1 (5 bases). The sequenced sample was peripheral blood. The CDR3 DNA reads TGTGCCAGCAGCCCTCTAAAGGGGATAGTAATTAATGAGCAGTTCTTC. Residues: CASSPLKGIVINEQFF.